This TCR beta chain was recorded in a study of CD8 T cells in ankylosing spondylitis. General study findings and limits: Earlier authors reported some of these motif variants in reactive arthritis synovial fluid and blood. Seemingly distinctive of ankylosing spondylitis blood was a TCR beta motif formed by eight highly homologous variants. Within matched ankylosing spondylitis synovial fluid, disease-linked clones were reportedly significantly enriched. Disease-associated clonotypes exhibited CD8+ identity and were relatively infrequent in peripheral blood.

Details on this clonotype: Its target is unknown.

Libraries of TCR beta came from quantitative 5'-RACE with molecular barcodes. TCRdb fed the 5' RACE reads into MiXCR, producing one record per CDR3 protein. The table shows around 490,000 distinct CDR3 sequences, with over 4% occurring only once. The sample was blood, either unsorted or a sorted T cell fraction (not recorded which). This sequence was found in a male donor with ankylosing spondylitis.

The CDR3 region is CASSILQDTDTQYF. The CDR3 DNA reads as TGTGCCAGTAGTATCTTACAGGACACAGATACGCAGTATTTT. This chain links TRBV19 with TRBJ2-3; weak D call: TRBD1 (5 bases). The CDR3 contains 14 residues. V was trimmed by 3 bases and J by 2 bases, leaving 9 bases between them. Per the germline V gene, CDR1 is LNHDA and CDR2 is SQIVND (reference sequence). Full variable domain (outside the CDR3, taken from reference TRBV19 and TRBJ2-3): DGGITQSPKYLFRKEGQNVTLSCEQNLNHDAMYWYRQDPGQGLRLIYYSQIVNDFQKGDIAEGYSVSREKKESFPLTVTSAQKNPTAFYLCASSILQDTDTQYFGPGTRLTVL.